This paragraph covers one T cell receptor (beta chain) sequence. What it binds is unknown. TCRdb called the reads again in MiXCR, with one record for every CDR3 protein. The sample gives about 24,000 distinct CDR3 sequences, 22% of which show up once; about 90% is in the top ten. The data belong to a study of T cell repertoires in cytomegalovirus infection. Germline V gene data show CDR1 as SNHLY and CDR2 as FYNNEI. The CDR3 has 17 amino acids. V lost 8 bases and J 0 bases, leaving 20 bases between the germline ends. The rearrangement uses TRBV2 and TRBJ2-1; D unresolved. The specimen comprised CD8+ T cells from cultured PBMCs, sampled from culture after CMV antigen stimulation. This TCR was recovered from a human donor in good health (CMV status not recorded). Some clones in this sample may be carry-over from other donors' samples. CDR3 loop: CASPSIRPSSSYNEQFF. The CDR3 DNA reads as TGTGCCAGCCCGTCGATCAGGCCTTCGAGCTCCTACAATGAGCAGTTCTTC.